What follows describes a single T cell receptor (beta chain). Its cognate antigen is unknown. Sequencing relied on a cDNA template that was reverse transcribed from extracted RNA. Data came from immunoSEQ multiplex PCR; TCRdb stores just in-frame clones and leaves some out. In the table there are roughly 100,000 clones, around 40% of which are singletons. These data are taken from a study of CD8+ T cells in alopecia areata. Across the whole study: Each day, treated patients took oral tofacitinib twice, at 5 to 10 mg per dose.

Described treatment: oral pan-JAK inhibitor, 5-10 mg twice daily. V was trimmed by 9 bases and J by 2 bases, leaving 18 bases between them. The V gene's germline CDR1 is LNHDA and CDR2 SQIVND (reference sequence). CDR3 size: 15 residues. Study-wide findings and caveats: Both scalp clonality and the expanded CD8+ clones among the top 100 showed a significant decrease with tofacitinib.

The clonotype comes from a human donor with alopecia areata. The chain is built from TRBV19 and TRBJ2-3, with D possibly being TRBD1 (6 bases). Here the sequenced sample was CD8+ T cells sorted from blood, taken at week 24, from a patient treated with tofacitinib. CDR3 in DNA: TGTGCCAGCCAAGGGACATACAGTCCCACAGATACGCAGTATTTT. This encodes CASQGTYSPTDTQYF.